The following is a T cell receptor (beta chain) sequence with its context. The sample comes from a study of T cell responses to AZD1222 COVID-19 vaccine. This CDR3 contains 15 residues. V lost 5 bases to trimming and J lost 8 bases, with 16 bases between them. The germline V gene encodes CDR1 SGHTA and CDR2 FQGNSA. Assay: immunoSEQ multiplex PCR; the TCRdb copy retains only in-frame clones and omits some. This sample has about 150,000 clones, with about 92% found just once. The TCR was taken from an adult in good health. This rearrangement joins TRBV7-2 to TRBJ1-6; D call uncertain. The sequencing here drew on peripheral blood, taken on day 0 of AZD1222 vaccination. CDR3 amino acids: CASSPASAGHSPLHF. In DNA form, the CDR3 reads TGTGCCAGCAGCCCCGCCTCCGCCGGTCATTCACCCCTCCACTTT.